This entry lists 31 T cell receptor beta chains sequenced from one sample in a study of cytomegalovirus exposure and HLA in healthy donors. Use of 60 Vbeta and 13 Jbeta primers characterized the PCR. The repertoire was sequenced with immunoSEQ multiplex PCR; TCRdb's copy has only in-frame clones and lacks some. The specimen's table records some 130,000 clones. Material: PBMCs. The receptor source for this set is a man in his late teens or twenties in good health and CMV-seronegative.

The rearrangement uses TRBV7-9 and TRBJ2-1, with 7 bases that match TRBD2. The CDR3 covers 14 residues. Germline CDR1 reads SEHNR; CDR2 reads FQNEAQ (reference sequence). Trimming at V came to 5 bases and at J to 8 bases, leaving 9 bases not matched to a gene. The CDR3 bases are TGTGCCAGCAGCCTTGGGGGAGGGCTCGATGAGCAGTTCTTC. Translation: CASSLGGGLDEQFF.

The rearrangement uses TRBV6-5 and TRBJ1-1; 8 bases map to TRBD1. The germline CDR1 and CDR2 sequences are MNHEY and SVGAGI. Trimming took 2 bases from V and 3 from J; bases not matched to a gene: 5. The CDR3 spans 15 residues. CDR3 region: CASSYGTGRDTEAFF. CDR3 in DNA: TGTGCCAGCAGTTACGGGACAGGTAGGGACACTGAAGCTTTCTTT.

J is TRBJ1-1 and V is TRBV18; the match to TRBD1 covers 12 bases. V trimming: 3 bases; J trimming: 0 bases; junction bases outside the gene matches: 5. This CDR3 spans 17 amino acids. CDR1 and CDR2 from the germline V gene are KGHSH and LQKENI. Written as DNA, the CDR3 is TGTGCCAGCTCACCGCGGGGACAGGGGGCCTTGAACACTGAAGCTTTCTTT. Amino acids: CASSPRGQGALNTEAFF.

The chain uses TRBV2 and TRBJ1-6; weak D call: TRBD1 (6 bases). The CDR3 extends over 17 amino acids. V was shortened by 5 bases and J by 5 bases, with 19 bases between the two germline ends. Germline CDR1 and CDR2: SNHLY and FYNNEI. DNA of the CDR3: TGTGCCAGCAGTCCCCAACAGGGCCCGATGAATAATTCACCCCTCCACTTT. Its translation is CASSPQQGPMNNSPLHF.

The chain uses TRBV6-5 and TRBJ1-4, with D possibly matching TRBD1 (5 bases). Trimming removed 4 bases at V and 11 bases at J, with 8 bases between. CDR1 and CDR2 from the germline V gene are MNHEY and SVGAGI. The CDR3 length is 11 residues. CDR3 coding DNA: TGTGCCAGCAGTTGGGGCGTCAAACTGTTTTTT. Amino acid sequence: CASSWGVKLFF.

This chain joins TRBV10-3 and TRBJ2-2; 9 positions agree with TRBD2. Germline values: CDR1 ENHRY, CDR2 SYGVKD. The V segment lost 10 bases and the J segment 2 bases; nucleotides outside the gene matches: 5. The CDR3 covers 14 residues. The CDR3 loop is CATAGGVNTGELFF. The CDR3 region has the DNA TGTGCCACGGCGGGGGGGGTTAACACCGGGGAGCTGTTTTTT.

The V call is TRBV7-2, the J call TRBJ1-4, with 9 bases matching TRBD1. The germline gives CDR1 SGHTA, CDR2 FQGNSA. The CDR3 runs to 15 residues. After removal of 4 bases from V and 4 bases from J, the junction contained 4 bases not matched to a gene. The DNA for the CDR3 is TGTGCCAGCAGCTCGGACAGGGGAAGTAATGAAAAACTGTTTTTT. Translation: CASSSDRGSNEKLFF.

The CDR3 nucleotides read TGCGCCAGCAGCCAAGATTTGACAGGGACGGCAGAGACCCAGTACTTC. Translation: CASSQDLTGTAETQYF. V gene TRBV4-3 combines with J gene TRBJ2-5; 7 nucleotides align to TRBD1. V lost 0 bases and J lost 4; bases outside the gene matches: 8. The CDR3 consists of 16 residues. The germline CDR1 and CDR2 sequences are LGHNA and YSLEER.

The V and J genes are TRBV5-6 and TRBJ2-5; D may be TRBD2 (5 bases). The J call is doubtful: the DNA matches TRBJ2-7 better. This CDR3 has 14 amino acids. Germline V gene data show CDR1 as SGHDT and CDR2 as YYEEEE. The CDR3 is CASSPAGVNYEQYF. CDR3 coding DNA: TGTGCCAGCAGCCCAGCCGGGGTCAACTACGAGCAGTACTTC.

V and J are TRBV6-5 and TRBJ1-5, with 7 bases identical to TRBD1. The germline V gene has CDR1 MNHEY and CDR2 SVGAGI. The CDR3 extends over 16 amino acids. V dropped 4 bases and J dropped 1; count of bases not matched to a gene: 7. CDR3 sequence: CASSSDRVGSNQPQHF. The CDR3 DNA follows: TGTGCCAGCAGTTCTGACAGGGTGGGCAGCAATCAGCCCCAGCATTTT.

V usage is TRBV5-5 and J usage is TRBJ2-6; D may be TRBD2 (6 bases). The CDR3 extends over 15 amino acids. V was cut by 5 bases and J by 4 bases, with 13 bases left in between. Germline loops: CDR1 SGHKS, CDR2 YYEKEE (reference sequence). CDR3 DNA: TGTGCCAGCAGGGTGCCCGGGAGAGGGGCCAACGTCCTGACTTTC. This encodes CASRVPGRGANVLTF.

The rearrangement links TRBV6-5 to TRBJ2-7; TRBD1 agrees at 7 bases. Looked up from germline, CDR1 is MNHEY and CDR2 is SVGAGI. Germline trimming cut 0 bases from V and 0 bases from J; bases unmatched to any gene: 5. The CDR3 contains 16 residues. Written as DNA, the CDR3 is TGTGCCAGCAGTTACTCGAGGGACAGTTTCTCCTACGAGCAGTACTTC. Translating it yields CASSYSRDSFSYEQYF.

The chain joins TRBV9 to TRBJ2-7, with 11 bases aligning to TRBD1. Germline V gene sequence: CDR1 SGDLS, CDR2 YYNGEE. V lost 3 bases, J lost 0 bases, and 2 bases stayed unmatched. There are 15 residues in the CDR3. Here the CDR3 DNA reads TGTGCCAGCAGCGCCGGGACAGGGGGCTCCTACGAGCAGTACTTC. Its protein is CASSAGTGGSYEQYF.

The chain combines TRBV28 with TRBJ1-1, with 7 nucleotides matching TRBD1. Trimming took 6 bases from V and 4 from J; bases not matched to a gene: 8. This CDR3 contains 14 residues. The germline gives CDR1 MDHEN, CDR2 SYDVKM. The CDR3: CASRPTGTGTEAFF. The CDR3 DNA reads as TGTGCCAGCAGACCGACAGGGACCGGCACTGAAGCTTTCTTT.

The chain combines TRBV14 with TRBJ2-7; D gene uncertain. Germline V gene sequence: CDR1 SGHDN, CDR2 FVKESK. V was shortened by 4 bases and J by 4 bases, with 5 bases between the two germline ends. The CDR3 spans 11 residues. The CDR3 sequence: CASSRHYEQYF. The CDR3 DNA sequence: TGTGCCAGCAGCCGTCATTACGAGCAGTACTTC.

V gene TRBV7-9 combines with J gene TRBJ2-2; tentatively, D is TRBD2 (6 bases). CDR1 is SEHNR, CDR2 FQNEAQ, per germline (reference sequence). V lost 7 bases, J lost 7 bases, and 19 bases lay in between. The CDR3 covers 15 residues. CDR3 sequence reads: CASIFESSVDGELFF. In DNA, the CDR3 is TGTGCCAGCATATTCGAGTCTAGCGTCGACGGGGAGCTGTTTTTT.

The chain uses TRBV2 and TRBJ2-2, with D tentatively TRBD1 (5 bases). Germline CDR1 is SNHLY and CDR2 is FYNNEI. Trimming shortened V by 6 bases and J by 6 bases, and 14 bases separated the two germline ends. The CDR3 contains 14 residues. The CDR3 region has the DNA TGTGCCAGCAGCCCCCCCAGCAGGGCCGGGGAGCTGTTTTTT. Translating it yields CASSPPSRAGELFF.

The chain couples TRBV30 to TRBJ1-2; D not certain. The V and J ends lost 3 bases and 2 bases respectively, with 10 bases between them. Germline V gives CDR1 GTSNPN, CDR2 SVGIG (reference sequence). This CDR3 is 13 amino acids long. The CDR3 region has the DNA TGTGCCTGGAGCGAGCGGGGAAACTATGGCTACACCTTC. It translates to CAWSERGNYGYTF.

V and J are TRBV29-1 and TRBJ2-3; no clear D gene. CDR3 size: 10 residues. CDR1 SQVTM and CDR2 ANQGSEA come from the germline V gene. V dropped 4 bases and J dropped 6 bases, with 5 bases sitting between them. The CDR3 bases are TGCAGCGTTGCCTTGGATACGCAGTATTTT. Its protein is CSVALDTQYF.

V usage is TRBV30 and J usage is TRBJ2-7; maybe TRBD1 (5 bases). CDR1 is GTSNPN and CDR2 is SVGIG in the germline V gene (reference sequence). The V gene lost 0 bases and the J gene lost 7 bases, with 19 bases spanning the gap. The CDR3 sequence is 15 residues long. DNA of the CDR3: TGTGCCTGGAGTGTACTCGGACAAGGTATTGGGGAGCAGTACTTC. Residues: CAWSVLGQGIGEQYF.

This CDR3 is CASSFEWESASTDTQYF. In DNA form, the CDR3 reads TGTGCCAGCAGCTTTGAGTGGGAGAGTGCTAGCACAGATACGCAGTATTTT. J is TRBJ2-3 and V is TRBV12-1; the table's D call of TRBD2 was not tested on the DNA. TRBV12-1 is annotated as a pseudogene. The CDR3 length is 17 residues.

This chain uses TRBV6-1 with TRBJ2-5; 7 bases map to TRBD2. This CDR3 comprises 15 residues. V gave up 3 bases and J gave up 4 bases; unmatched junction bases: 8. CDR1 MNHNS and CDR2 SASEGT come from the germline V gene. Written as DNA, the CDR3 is TGTGCCAGCAGTGATCCGGGACGGGGGGTAGAGACCCAGTACTTC. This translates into CASSDPGRGVETQYF.

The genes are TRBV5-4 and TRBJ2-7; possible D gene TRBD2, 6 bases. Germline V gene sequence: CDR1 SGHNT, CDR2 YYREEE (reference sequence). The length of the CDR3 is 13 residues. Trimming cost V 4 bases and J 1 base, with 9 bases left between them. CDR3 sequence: CASSTGTSYEQYF. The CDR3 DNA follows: TGTGCCAGCAGCACCGGGACTTCCTACGAGCAGTACTTC.

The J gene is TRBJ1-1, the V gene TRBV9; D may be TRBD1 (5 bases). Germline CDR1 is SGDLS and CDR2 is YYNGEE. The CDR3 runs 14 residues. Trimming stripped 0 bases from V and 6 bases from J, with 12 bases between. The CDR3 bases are TGTGCCAGCAGCGTAGTTCCAGGGATGTCTGAAGCTTTCTTT. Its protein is CASSVVPGMSEAFF.

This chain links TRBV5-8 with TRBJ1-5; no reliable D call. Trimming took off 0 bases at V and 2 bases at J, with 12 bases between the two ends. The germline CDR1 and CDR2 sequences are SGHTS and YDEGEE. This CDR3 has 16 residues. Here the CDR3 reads CASSLAGGKGNQPQHF. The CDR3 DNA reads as TGTGCCAGCAGCTTGGCGGGAGGTAAGGGCAATCAGCCCCAGCATTTT. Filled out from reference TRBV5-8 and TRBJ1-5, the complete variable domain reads EAGVTQSPTHLIKTRGQQATLRCSPISGHTSVYWYQQALGLGLQFLLWYDEGEERNRGNFPPRFSGRQFPNYSSELNVNALELEDSALYLCASSLAGGKGNQPQHFGDGTRLSIL.

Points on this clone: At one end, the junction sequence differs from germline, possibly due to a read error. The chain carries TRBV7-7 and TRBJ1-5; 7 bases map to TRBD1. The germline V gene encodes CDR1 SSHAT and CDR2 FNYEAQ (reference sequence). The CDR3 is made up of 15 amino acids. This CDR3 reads CASSRGQRCNQPQHF. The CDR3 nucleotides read TGTGCTAGCAGCAGGGGACAGCGGTGCAATCAGCCCCAGCATTTT.

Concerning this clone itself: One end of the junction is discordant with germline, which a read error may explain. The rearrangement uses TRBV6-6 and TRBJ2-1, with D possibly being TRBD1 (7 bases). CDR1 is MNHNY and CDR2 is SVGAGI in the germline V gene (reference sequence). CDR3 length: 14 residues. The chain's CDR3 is CAGSYSPGGNEQFF. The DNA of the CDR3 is TGTGCCGGCAGTTACTCGCCAGGGGGGAATGAGCAGTTCTTC.

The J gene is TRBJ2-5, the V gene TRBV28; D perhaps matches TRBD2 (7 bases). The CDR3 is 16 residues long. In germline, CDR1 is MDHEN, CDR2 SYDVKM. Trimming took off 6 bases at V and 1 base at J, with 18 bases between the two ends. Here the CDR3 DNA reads TGTGCCAGCAGGAGGGGGTCGGGGGGACCCCAAGAGACCCAGTACTTC. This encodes CASRRGSGGPQETQYF.

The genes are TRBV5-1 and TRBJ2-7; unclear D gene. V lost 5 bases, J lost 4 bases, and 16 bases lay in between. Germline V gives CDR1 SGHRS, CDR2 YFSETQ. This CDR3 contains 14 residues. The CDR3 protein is CASSSVLGRYEQYF. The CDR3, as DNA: TGCGCCAGCAGTTCAGTTTTGGGCCGATACGAGCAGTACTTC.

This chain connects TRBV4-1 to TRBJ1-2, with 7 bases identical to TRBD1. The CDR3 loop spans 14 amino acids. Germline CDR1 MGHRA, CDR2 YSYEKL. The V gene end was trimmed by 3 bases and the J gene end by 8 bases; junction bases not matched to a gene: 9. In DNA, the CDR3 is TGCGCCAGCAGCCAGTCGACAGGGATCAGCGGCTACACCTTC. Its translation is CASSQSTGISGYTF.

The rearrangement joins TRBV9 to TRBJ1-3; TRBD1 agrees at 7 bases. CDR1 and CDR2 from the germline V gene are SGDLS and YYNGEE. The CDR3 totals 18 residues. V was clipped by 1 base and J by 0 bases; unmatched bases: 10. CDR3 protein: CASSVTERGPNSGNTIYF. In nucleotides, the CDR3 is TGTGCCAGCAGCGTAACGGAGAGGGGGCCCAACTCTGGAAACACCATATATTTT.